This TCR beta chain appears in the sequencing data of a study of blood T cells in healthy people across ages. The study, taken as a whole, reports: Naive CD4+ cells and diversity were both higher in long-lived donors than in aged donors. The fall in TCR beta diversity per million T cells was roughly linear with age.

On this clonotype: As yet, its antigen is unknown.

CDR1 SGHTA and CDR2 FQGNSA come from the germline V gene. Between the trimmed V and J ends, which lost 5 bases and 2 bases, there was a span of 13 bases. The CDR3 sequence is 14 residues long. PCR was performed a second time for about 7 to 11 cycles using a sample-barcoded 5' primer and a J-beta primer mix. Each CDR3 protein is one row after TCRdb ran MiXCR on the 5' RACE reads. The sample has fewer than 800,000 distinct CDR3 sequences, more than 40% seen once. Sequenced sample: blood. This sequence was found in a woman in her fifties or sixties in good health. The chain joins TRBV7-2 to TRBJ2-7; D is possibly TRBD1 or TRBD2 (6 bases each). CDR3 amino acids: CASSERGVTYEQYF. CDR3 bases: TGTGCCAGCAGCGAAAGGGGGGTTACCTACGAGCAGTACTTC.